Following are 32 T cell receptor beta chains from one sample sequenced in a study of blood T cells in healthy people across ages. Alongside a J-beta primer mix, a sample-barcoded 5' primer served in a second PCR lasting about 7 to 11 cycles. TCRdb reprocessed the 5' RACE reads via MiXCR and lists one record per CDR3 protein. Of about 580,000 distinct CDR3 sequences in the sample, roughly 43% were seen once. What was sequenced was blood. The receptors come from a man aged 80 or over in good health.

The chain recombines TRBV20-1 with TRBJ2-7; TRBD1 matches at 9 bases. CDR3 length equals 13 residues. CDR1 DFQATT and CDR2 SNEGSKA come from the germline V gene (reference sequence). The V gene end was trimmed by 7 bases and the J gene end by 3 bases; junction bases not matched to a gene: 7. The CDR3 spells CSVVGTGIYEQYF. CDR3 bases: TGCAGTGTAGTAGGGACAGGGATCTACGAGCAGTACTTC.

This clonotype occurred a few times. This chain uses TRBV2 with TRBJ1-6; no reliable D call. Germline V CDR1 and CDR2: SNHLY, FYNNEI. The CDR3 runs 15 residues. V was cut by 1 base and J by 4 bases, with 8 bases left in between. CDR3 sequence: CASSEVWSYNSPLHF. CDR3 coding DNA: TGTGCCAGCAGTGAAGTTTGGAGTTATAATTCACCCCTCCACTTT.

V is TRBV20-1 and J is TRBJ1-1, with no clear D. The CDR3 spans 15 residues. Germline CDR1 reads DFQATT; CDR2 reads SNEGSKA (reference sequence). Trimming took off 0 bases at V and 11 bases at J, with 22 bases between the two ends. The CDR3 here is CSARDPDESLSVAFF. CDR3 nucleotides: TGCAGTGCTAGAGATCCGGACGAGAGCCTATCTGTGGCTTTCTTT.

This clonotype was counted ten times or more. The rearrangement uses TRBV7-3 and TRBJ1-2, with TRBD1 identical over 10 bases. In germline, CDR1 is SGHTA, CDR2 FQGTGA. The CDR3 consists of 14 residues. Germline trimming cut 6 bases from V and 7 bases from J; bases unmatched to any gene: 8. CDR3 nucleotides: TGTGCCAGCAGTCAGACGGGACAGGGGTCTGGCTACACCTTC. Translation: CASSQTGQGSGYTF.

Only a few counts were recorded for this clonotype. The V and J genes are TRBV20-1 and TRBJ2-1; 8 bases line up with TRBD2. The germline V gene encodes CDR1 DFQATT and CDR2 SNEGSKA (reference sequence). V dropped 1 base and J dropped 10; count of bases not matched to a gene: 6. This CDR3 has 13 amino acids. CDR3 nucleotide sequence: TGCAGTGCTAGAGCGGAAGCGGGGGTCGAGCAGTTCTTC. Translating gives CSARAEAGVEQFF.

The chain employs TRBV7-9 and TRBJ2-7; D is ambiguous. Trimming stripped 5 bases from V and 5 bases from J, with 7 bases between. The V gene's germline CDR1 is SEHNR and CDR2 FQNEAQ (reference sequence). CDR3 length: 11 amino acids. The CDR3 loop is CASSRRHEQYF. DNA of the CDR3: TGTGCCAGCAGCCGACGCCACGAGCAGTACTTC.

This clonotype was seen once. V is TRBV3-1 and J is TRBJ2-1; 7 nucleotides match TRBD2. Germline trimming cut 2 bases from V and 6 bases from J; bases unmatched to any gene: 7. Germline V gives CDR1 LGHDT, CDR2 YNNKEL (reference sequence). The CDR3 contains 15 residues. The DNA of the CDR3 is TGTGCCAGCAGCCAATGGGGGAGGGATACCAATGAGCAGTTCTTC. Encoded protein: CASSQWGRDTNEQFF.

This clonotype has more than one count but fewer than ten. V and J are TRBV2 and TRBJ2-7; weak D call: TRBD2 (6 bases). Trimming pared 6 bases from V and 1 base from J, leaving 13 bases between. The germline CDR1 and CDR2 sequences are SNHLY and FYNNEI. The CDR3 is made up of 14 amino acids. CDR3 nucleotides: TGTGCCAGCAGGGAGGGAACTTATTCCTACGAGCAGTACTTC. Translated, it gives CASREGTYSYEQYF.

The chain employs TRBV4-1 and TRBJ2-1; D is possibly TRBD1 (6 bases). The germline CDR1 and CDR2 sequences are MGHRA and YSYEKL. Between the trimmed V and J ends, which lost 1 base and 12 bases, there was a span of 13 bases. There are 13 residues in the CDR3. CDR3: CASSQVRDKRQFF. The DNA for the CDR3 is TGCGCCAGCAGCCAAGTTCGGGACAAGAGGCAGTTCTTC.

This chain links TRBV5-1 with TRBJ2-5; D gene unclear. Germline V CDR1 and CDR2: SGHRS, YFSETQ. The CDR3 covers 17 residues. The germline V and J ends were trimmed by 7 bases and 0 bases, with 22 bases remaining between them. In nucleotides, the CDR3 is TGCGCCAGCCGGCCACGTTTCGGCAAACGTGACCAAGAGACCCAGTACTTC. Translation: CASRPRFGKRDQETQYF.

This clonotype came up a few times. This chain links TRBV5-1 with TRBJ2-2, with D tentatively TRBD2 (5 bases). The CDR3 is 16 residues long. Germline V lookup: CDR1 SGHRS, CDR2 YFSETQ. The V end was cut by 0 bases, the J end by 1 base, with 10 bases between. For the CDR3, the DNA is TGCGCCAGCAGCTTGGTCTCGGGAAGGAACACCGGGGAGCTGTTTTTT. This sequence encodes CASSLVSGRNTGELFF.

The chain joins TRBV11-2 to TRBJ2-3; D ambiguous. Trimming cost V 0 bases and J 2 bases, with 6 bases left between them. There are 14 residues in the CDR3. From germline, CDR1 is SGHAT and CDR2 FQNNGV. CDR3 in amino acids: CASSLDRITDTQYF. CDR3 coding DNA: TGTGCCAGCAGCTTAGACAGGATCACAGATACGCAGTATTTT.

V and J are TRBV5-1 and TRBJ2-3; D perhaps matches TRBD2 (6 bases). Deletions cut 2 bases from V and 2 bases from J, with 15 bases between. Germline V gives CDR1 SGHRS, CDR2 YFSETQ. CDR3 length: 16 amino acids. CDR3 nucleotide sequence: TGCGCCAGCAGCTTACCGAGGCGGGGAACCACAGATACGCAGTATTTT. This codes for CASSLPRRGTTDTQYF.

In nucleotides, the CDR3 is TGTGCCAGCAGCGTTTTGGCGGGGGACGACAATGAGCAGTATTTT. Protein product: CASSVLAGDDNEQYF. The chain recombines TRBV9 with TRBJ2-3; 7 bases agree with TRBD2. Germline values: CDR1 SGDLS, CDR2 YYNGEE. The V gene end was trimmed by 2 bases and the J gene end by 11 bases; junction bases not matched to a gene: 14. CDR3 length equals 15 residues.

In this sample, this clonotype turned up once. V and J are TRBV20-1 and TRBJ1-1; possible D gene TRBD1, 5 bases. Germline V CDR1 and CDR2: DFQATT, SNEGSKA (reference sequence). The CDR3 is made up of 14 amino acids. V shed 7 bases and J shed 0 bases, with 15 bases lying between them. The chain's CDR3 is CSVQASTMNTEAFF. CDR3 coding DNA: TGCAGTGTACAGGCCTCCACGATGAACACTGAAGCTTTCTTT.

The chain joins TRBV19 to TRBJ1-5; the D gene is possibly TRBD1 (6 bases). Germline V gene sequence: CDR1 LNHDA, CDR2 SQIVND (reference sequence). Trimming cost V 4 bases and J 7 bases, with 14 bases left between them. The CDR3 runs 14 residues. The CDR3: CASSTGGRFQPQHF. CDR3 DNA: TGTGCCAGTAGTACCGGGGGCAGGTTCCAGCCCCAGCATTTT.

The chain employs TRBV25-1 and TRBJ1-2; TRBD1 is a possible D gene (5 bases). Trimming pared 3 bases from V and 6 bases from J, leaving 11 bases between. The CDR3 totals 13 residues. Germline CDR1 reads MGHDK; CDR2 reads SYGVNS. The DNA of the CDR3 is TGTGCCAGCAGTGAGTATGACAGCCATGGCTACACCTTC. Translating it yields CASSEYDSHGYTF.

As regards this clonotype: Given a much more abundant clone one base away, this may be a read error. This chain uses TRBV6-6 with TRBJ2-5; D ambiguous. V was shortened by 5 bases and J by 5 bases, with 12 bases between the two germline ends. Germline V gives CDR1 MNHNY, CDR2 SVGAGI (reference sequence). There are 13 residues in the CDR3. The CDR3 nucleotides read TGTGCCAGCAGTGGTCGGCAGATGGAGACCCAGTACTTC. This translates into CASSGRQMETQYF.

The chain joins TRBV6-5 to TRBJ2-7, with D possibly matching TRBD2 (5 bases). Germline V CDR1 and CDR2: MNHEY, SVGAGI. The CDR3 contains 13 residues. Trimming left V 6 bases short and J 3 bases short, with 12 bases between. The CDR3 is CASRAFGGYEQYF. The CDR3 DNA reads as TGTGCCAGCAGGGCGTTCGGAGGCTACGAGCAGTACTTC.

The table lists this clonotype with a count of one. At one of its ends the junction is not consistent with the germline gene, which may arise from a read error. This chain joins TRBV9 and TRBJ2-7, with D unresolved. CDR1 and CDR2 from the germline V gene are SGDLS and YYNGEE. The CDR3 consists of 14 residues. As DNA, the CDR3 is TGTGTCAGCAGTGCCTCGGGCGGAGCCTACGAGCAGTACTTC. Translating gives CVSSASGGAYEQYF. Combining the CDR3 with reference TRBV9 and TRBJ2-7 gives the whole variable domain DSGVTQTPKHLITATGQRVTLRCSPRSGDLSVYWYQQSLDQGLQFLIQYYNGEERAKGNILERFSAQQFPDLHSELNLSSLELGDSALYFCVSSASGGAYEQYFGPGTRLTVT.

The chain links TRBV6-5 to TRBJ2-6, with 7 bases identical to TRBD2. This CDR3 spans 15 amino acids. The ends lost 2 bases at V and 2 bases at J; junction bases unmatched: 0. Looked up from germline, CDR1 is MNHEY and CDR2 is SVGAGI. The CDR3 DNA follows: TGTGCCAGCAGTTACGGGAGGGCTGGGGCCAACGTCCTGACTTTC. It codes for CASSYGRAGANVLTF.

This chain connects TRBV28 to TRBJ2-7, with 9 bases aligning to TRBD1. The J call may be wrong; the DNA end is better matched by TRBJ2-5. CDR1 and CDR2 (germline): MDHEN, SYDVKM. The CDR3 totals 13 residues. CDR3 nucleotide sequence: TGTGCCAGCAGGAAACAGGGGGCTGAGACCCAGTACTTC. Amino acid sequence: CASRKQGAETQYF.

This clonotype was recorded once. The chain has TRBV28 and TRBJ2-3; D perhaps matches TRBD1 (6 bases). This CDR3 has 17 residues. Germline CDR1 and CDR2: MDHEN and SYDVKM. V lost 9 bases and J 0 bases, leaving 22 bases between the germline ends. The CDR3 loop reads CASKGQGLRASTDTQYF. Here the CDR3 DNA reads TGTGCCAGTAAGGGGCAGGGGCTACGTGCTAGCACAGATACGCAGTATTTT.

CDR3 sequence (DNA): TGCAGTGCTAGAGCCAGAGGGAGGGGCGCCTACGAGCAGTACTTC. Translated, it gives CSARARGRGAYEQYF. The chain has TRBV20-1 and TRBJ2-7; TRBD2 matches at 7 bases. J was trimmed by 2 bases and V by 1 base; bases with no gene match: 8. This CDR3 has 15 amino acids. CDR1 and CDR2 (germline): DFQATT, SNEGSKA (reference sequence).

The genes are TRBV7-9 and TRBJ2-1; tentatively, D is TRBD2 (6 bases). Trimming pared 5 bases from V and 0 bases from J, leaving 17 bases between. Germline assignment: CDR1 SEHNR and CDR2 FQNEAQ (reference sequence). This CDR3 has 17 amino acids. The DNA of the CDR3 is TGTGCCAGCAGCCCCCGAGGAGGGAGGAGCTCCTACAATGAGCAGTTCTTC. Its protein is CASSPRGGRSSYNEQFF.

This clonotype has a handful of counts. The J gene is TRBJ2-3, the V gene TRBV28; the match to TRBD2 covers 8 bases. J gave up 4 bases and V 5 bases, and 8 bases lay outside the gene matches. This CDR3 has 15 amino acids. CDR1 is MDHEN and CDR2 is SYDVKM in the germline V gene. CDR3 nucleotide sequence: TGTGCCAGCAGTCGGACCGGGGGGGGATCAGATACGCAGTATTTT. It specifies CASSRTGGGSDTQYF.

The chain couples TRBV6-6 to TRBJ2-7; the D gene is possibly TRBD2 (5 bases). Germline CDR1 reads MNHNY; CDR2 reads SVGAGI (reference sequence). V was cut by 5 bases and J by 10 bases, with 15 bases left in between. CDR3 size: 12 residues. The CDR3 here is CASSPEGQPQYF. CDR3 nucleotide sequence: TGTGCCAGCAGTCCCGAGGGTCAGCCCCAGTACTTC.

As concerns this clonotype: One junction end does not reproduce the germline sequence, and a read error may be involved. The CDR3: CASSVAGFNEQFF. The CDR3 DNA is TGTGCCAGCAGCGTAGCGGGATTCAATGAGCAGTTCTTC. The chain recombines TRBV7-2 with TRBJ2-1; the match to TRBD2 covers 8 bases. Germline-derived CDR1 and CDR2 are SGHTA and FQGNSA. The CDR3 spans 13 residues.

This clonotype was picked up many times. This sequence joins TRBV6-5 and TRBJ2-3; D is unclear. Trimming shortened V by 0 bases and J by 0 bases, and 7 bases separated the two germline ends. The CDR3 has 15 amino acids. Germline lookup yields CDR1 MNHEY and CDR2 SVGAGI. In nucleotides, the CDR3 is TGTGCCAGCAGTTACTCGAGTGGGAGCACAGATACGCAGTATTTT. Amino acid sequence: CASSYSSGSTDTQYF.

With regard to this clonotype: A clone one base away is much larger, so this may be a read error. The rearrangement joins TRBV4-3 to TRBJ2-6; unclear D gene. CDR1 and CDR2 from the germline V gene are LGHNA and YSLEER. The CDR3 has 15 amino acids. CDR3 sequence reads: CASNQASSGANVLTF. The CDR3 coding sequence is TGCGCCAGCAACCAAGCAAGTTCTGGGGCCAACGTCCTGACTTTC.

V is TRBV6-5 and J is TRBJ2-1, with D maybe TRBD2 (6 bases). Between the trimmed V and J ends, which lost 2 bases and 10 bases, there was a span of 15 bases. Germline assignment: CDR1 MNHEY and CDR2 SVGAGI. There are 14 residues in the CDR3. The CDR3 region is CASSYGTGAGEQFF. The CDR3 DNA follows: TGTGCCAGCAGTTACGGTACAGGAGCGGGCGAGCAGTTCTTC.

This chain uses TRBV10-3 with TRBJ1-1; 8 bases line up with TRBD1. There are 13 residues in the CDR3. Germline assignment: CDR1 ENHRY and CDR2 SYGVKD. V was pared by 8 bases and J by 0 bases, with 2 bases of the junction left unmatched. CDR3 in DNA: TGTGCCATCCGACAGGGGATGAACACTGAAGCTTTCTTT. The encoded protein is CAIRQGMNTEAFF.